The clone carrying this TCR beta chain came up a few times. What it binds is unknown. This CDR3 is built from 13 residues. Trimming left V 5 bases short and J 8 bases short, with 15 bases between. Germline V gene lookup returns CDR1 SGHVS and CDR2 FQNEAQ. Treatment meaning: approximately 11-day PBMC culture with coronavirus spike peptide pools or control peptides (ViraFEST assay). This sample is drawn from a study of vaccination and CD4 T cells after COVID-19. Study at large: Overlapping SARS-CoV-2, HCoV-NL63, HCoV-OC43 and HCoV-229E spike peptides were used to stimulate cells.

The Oncomine TCR Beta short-read assay sequenced DNA from cultured CD4+ T cells. Using the QIAamp micro DNA kit, genomic DNA was extracted from the CD4+ T cells that had been cultured. TCRdb reanalysed the PCR reads using MiXCR and keeps one entry per CDR3 protein. The data show about 15,000 distinct CDR3 sequences, roughly 43% seen once. The sequence derives from a human donor who had recovered from COVID-19. The sequencing sample was made of CD4+ T cells from blood, cultured in vitro. This chain connects TRBV7-8 to TRBJ1-2; no definite D call. Written as DNA, the CDR3 is TGTGCCAGCAGCCTGAGGGAGGCGGGGGGCTACACCTTC. It is translated as CASSLREAGGYTF.